This T cell receptor (beta chain) came from a study of blood T cell repertoires in COVID-19. Across the study: Donors in the United States, Italy and Spain gave samples during acute or convalescent COVID-19. T cells, B-cell-depleted T cells, or PBMCs provided the cDNA or gDNA that served as material.

The germline V gene has CDR1 MNHEY and CDR2 SVGAGI. V was clipped by 2 bases and J by 3 bases, with 15 bases between them. The CDR3 is 16 amino acids. Those enrolled, adults aged 18 to 89 years, came from fewer than 25 US areas. Cohorts were determined from participant-reported clinical history. Assay used: immunoSEQ multiplex PCR; TCRdb lists only in-frame clones, some missing. The sample records about 430,000 clones, nearly 90% being singletons. The sequence derives from a woman aged 18 to 35 who had been exposed to COVID-19. The sample consisted of PBMCs or T cells enriched from blood (not recorded which). The V call is TRBV6-5, the J call TRBJ2-3; the D is unclear. The CDR3 sequence: CASSYKRPIETDTQYF. The CDR3 bases are TGTGCCAGCAGTTACAAGCGCCCCATCGAAACAGATACGCAGTATTTT.